These 28 T cell receptor beta chains were all obtained from the same sample, sequenced in a study of blood T cell repertoires in COVID-19. Some clones are missing from TCRdb's copy, which holds only in-frame ones; the method was immunoSEQ multiplex PCR. This table has 100,000 to 120,000 clones, about 84% appearing once. The sample consisted of peripheral blood. The receptors come from a man aged 50 or older with acute or convalescent COVID-19.

The chain carries TRBV29-1 and TRBJ1-2; D remains unclear. Germline loops: CDR1 SQVTM, CDR2 ANQGSEA. Trimming shortened V by 4 bases and J by 1 base, and 7 bases separated the two germline ends. This CDR3 comprises 12 residues. CDR3 in DNA: TGCAGCGTTGTCGAGTTTAACTATGGCTACACCTTC. It yields the protein CSVVEFNYGYTF.

The rearrangement links TRBV30 to TRBJ1-2; D ambiguous. Germline lookup yields CDR1 GTSNPN and CDR2 SVGIG (reference sequence). This CDR3 is 13 amino acids long. V lost 8 bases to trimming and J lost 0 bases, with 13 bases between them. Here the CDR3 DNA reads TGTGCCCGCGAAAGAGATCCTAACTATGGCTACACCTTC. It is translated as CARERDPNYGYTF.

V is TRBV7-8 and J is TRBJ1-3, with TRBD1 as a possible D gene (6 bases). The CDR3 has 16 residues. Germline V gene data show CDR1 as SGHVS and CDR2 as FQNEAQ. Trimming took off 5 bases at V and 6 bases at J, with 20 bases between the two ends. CDR3: CASSRLSGTGQNTIYF. The CDR3, as DNA: TGTGCCAGCAGCAGATTATCCGGGACGGGACAAAACACCATATATTTT.

The J gene is TRBJ1-3, the V gene TRBV5-8, with 9 bases that match TRBD1. V shed 6 bases and J 7 bases; nucleotides not matched to a gene: 14. This CDR3 comprises 16 residues. Germline V gene data show CDR1 as SGHTS and CDR2 as YDEGEE. This chain's CDR3 is CASTFVVGQGGNTIYF. In DNA, the CDR3 is TGTGCCAGCACCTTTGTTGTGGGACAGGGTGGGAACACCATATATTTT.

The CDR3 protein is CASRYRTGDGYTF. DNA for the CDR3: TGTGCCAGCAGGTATCGGACAGGGGATGGCTACACCTTC. The chain employs TRBV11-2 and TRBJ1-2, with 9 bases identical to TRBD1. Germline CDR1 reads SGHAT; CDR2 reads FQNNGV. V dropped 6 bases and J dropped 6; count of bases not matched to a gene: 5. The CDR3 runs 13 residues.

The rearrangement joins TRBV3-1 (or the pseudogene TRBV3-2) to TRBJ2-4; TRBD2 matches at 7 bases. CDR1 is LGHDT and CDR2 is YNNKEL in the germline V gene (reference sequence). The junction had 5 bases not matched to a gene; V was cut back by 1 base and J by 8 bases. The CDR3 is 14 amino acids. CDR3 loop: CASSQGGSGDIQYF. The CDR3, as DNA: TGTGCCAGCAGCCAAGGTGGCAGCGGGGACATTCAGTACTTC.

CDR3: CASSQVQGYGYTF. In DNA form, the CDR3 reads TGTGCCAGCAGCCAAGTTCAGGGCTATGGCTACACCTTC. J is TRBJ1-2 and V is TRBV3-1 (or the pseudogene TRBV3-2), with D maybe TRBD1 (5 bases). CDR3 length: 13 amino acids. Per germline, CDR1 LGHDT and CDR2 YNNKEL (reference sequence). Trimming stripped 1 base from V and 4 bases from J, with 7 bases between.

This clone was found a few times. The same CDR3 arises from other DNA sequences in this sample as well. The rearrangement joins TRBV7-3 to TRBJ1-3; D may be TRBD1 (5 bases). The CDR3 extends over 13 amino acids. Looked up from germline, CDR1 is SGHTA and CDR2 is FQGTGA. V was pared by 2 bases and J by 8 bases, with 10 bases between. CDR3 loop: CASSLGQGHTIYF. The CDR3 bases are TGTGCCAGCAGCTTAGGTCAGGGCCACACCATATATTTT.

The chain has TRBV5-5 and TRBJ1-2, with 8 bases fitting TRBD1. Per germline, CDR1 SGHKS and CDR2 YYEKEE (reference sequence). CDR3 size: 12 residues. V lost 7 bases and J lost 2; bases outside the gene matches: 1. CDR3 DNA: TGTGCCAGCGGACAGGGCAACTATGGCTACACCTTC. Translating it yields CASGQGNYGYTF. Full variable domain (outside the CDR3, taken from reference TRBV5-5 and TRBJ1-2): DAGVTQSPTHLIKTRGQQVTLRCSPISGHKSVSWYQQVLGQGPQFIFQYYEKEERGRGNFPDRFSARQFPNYSSELNVNALLLGDSALYLCASGQGNYGYTFGSGTRLTVV.

The rearrangement uses TRBV9 and TRBJ2-5; D gene uncertain. Looked up from germline, CDR1 is SGDLS and CDR2 is YYNGEE. There are 12 residues in the CDR3. Between the trimmed V and J ends, which lost 4 bases and 5 bases, there was a span of 9 bases. The CDR3 DNA is TGTGCCAGCAGCCCCCGGTCTGAGACCCAGTACTTC. Its translation: CASSPRSETQYF.

This clone was counted many times. V usage is TRBV11-3 and J usage is TRBJ2-2; D call uncertain. V was pared by 0 bases and J by 6 bases, with 8 bases between. Germline assignment: CDR1 SGHNT and CDR2 YENEEA. CDR3 length equals 14 residues. In nucleotides, the CDR3 is TGTGCCAGCAGCTTAGATCGGCTAGCCGGGGAGCTGTTTTTT. It codes for CASSLDRLAGELFF.

The chain joins TRBV4-2 to TRBJ1-5, with 7 bases matching TRBD1. Germline assignment: CDR1 LGHNA and CDR2 YNFKEQ. Trimming at V came to 6 bases and at J to 0 bases, leaving 11 bases not matched to a gene. The CDR3 loop spans 17 amino acids. The CDR3, as DNA: TGTGCCAGCAGTCCAGGGGGGACAATTGTTAGCAATCAGCCCCAGCATTTT. It specifies CASSPGGTIVSNQPQHF.

The sample holds one count of this clone. The rearrangement joins TRBV2 to TRBJ1-1; tentatively, D is TRBD1 (6 bases). The germline gives CDR1 SNHLY, CDR2 FYNNEI. Trimming took off 7 bases at V and 5 bases at J, with 11 bases between the two ends. The CDR3 loop spans 12 amino acids. CDR3 protein: CASTKQGTEAFF. Here the CDR3 DNA reads TGTGCCAGCACCAAACAGGGAACTGAAGCTTTCTTT.

This clone is a singleton in its sample. The chain is built from TRBV28 and TRBJ1-4; TRBD1 is a possible D gene (6 bases). V lost 6 bases to trimming and J lost 7 bases, with 9 bases between them. This CDR3 has 12 amino acids. Germline V gene data show CDR1 as MDHEN and CDR2 as SYDVKM. The chain's CDR3 is CASRQGTEKLFF. CDR3 in DNA: TGTGCCAGCAGACAGGGAACTGAAAAACTGTTTTTT.

CDR3 nucleotides: TGTGCCAGCAGCCTAGGAGGAGCAGGGGGCAATGAGCAGTTCTTC. Protein sequence: CASSLGGAGGNEQFF. The chain joins TRBV11-3 to TRBJ2-1; 7 positions match TRBD1. Germline V gene lookup returns CDR1 SGHNT and CDR2 YENEEA. The CDR3 is 15 amino acids. V lost 5 bases, J lost 6 bases, and 10 bases stayed unmatched.

This chain connects TRBV6-5 to TRBJ2-2, with 8 bases identical to TRBD1. Germline V gene data show CDR1 as MNHEY and CDR2 as SVGAGI. J lost 3 bases, V lost 4 bases, and 4 bases had no gene match. The CDR3 runs 15 residues. Here the CDR3 DNA reads TGTGCCAGCAGTTCAGGGGGCTGGGACACCGGGGAGCTGTTTTTT. Translating it yields CASSSGGWDTGELFF.

The V call is TRBV28, the J call TRBJ1-3; TRBD1 might be the D (6 bases). CDR1 and CDR2 from the germline V gene are MDHEN and SYDVKM. V shed 5 bases and J shed 2 bases, with 13 bases lying between them. The CDR3 covers 15 residues. The CDR3 here is CASSPGQPPGNTIYF. The CDR3 DNA is TGTGCCAGCAGTCCGGGACAACCGCCTGGAAACACCATATATTTT.

This clone was seen only once. The rearrangement joins TRBV5-4 to TRBJ1-6, with a possible D match to TRBD1 (5 bases). The CDR3 is 18 amino acids. The V end lost 0 bases, the J end lost 5 bases, and 18 bases lay between the germline ends. Germline-derived CDR1 and CDR2 are SGHNT and YYREEE (reference sequence). CDR3 sequence: CASSLGAGPGVDNSPLHF. Here the CDR3 DNA reads TGTGCCAGCAGCTTGGGCGCCGGACCGGGGGTCGATAATTCACCCCTCCACTTT.

The chain employs TRBV19 and TRBJ1-1, with TRBD1 matching over 7 bases. The V gene's germline CDR1 is LNHDA and CDR2 SQIVND (reference sequence). The CDR3 has 14 amino acids. Trimming took 8 bases from V and 0 from J; bases not matched to a gene: 6. CDR3 DNA sequence: TGTGCCAGTCGGGACAGATCCATGAACACTGAAGCTTTCTTT. Translated, it gives CASRDRSMNTEAFF.

CDR3 coding DNA: TGTGCCAGCAATTCTGTACGGGACATCCTCTACGAGCAGTACTTC. Protein: CASNSVRDILYEQYF. The chain links TRBV28 to TRBJ2-7; D perhaps matches TRBD1 (6 bases). Germline-derived CDR1 and CDR2 are MDHEN and SYDVKM. The CDR3 length is 15 residues. V was clipped by 7 bases and J by 3 bases, with 19 bases between them.

The chain uses TRBV27 and TRBJ1-2, with D maybe TRBD1 (6 bases). Germline CDR1 reads MNHEY; CDR2 reads SMNVEV (reference sequence). With 5 bases removed from V and 6 bases from J, the gap between germline ends came to 13 bases. CDR3 length equals 13 residues. The CDR3 is CASSPGRGNGYTF. The CDR3 DNA reads TGTGCCAGCAGTCCCGGGAGGGGGAATGGCTACACCTTC.

This chain links TRBV28 with TRBJ1-5; the D gene is possibly TRBD1 (5 bases). This CDR3 comprises 14 residues. CDR1 is MDHEN, CDR2 SYDVKM, per germline. The V and J ends lost 7 bases and 2 bases respectively, with 12 bases between them. This CDR3 reads CASTTGWGNQPQHF. The CDR3, as DNA: TGTGCCAGCACCACAGGTTGGGGCAATCAGCCCCAGCATTTT.

The J gene is TRBJ1-2, the V gene TRBV24-1; D call uncertain. Germline CDR1 and CDR2: KGHDR and SFDVKD. CDR3 length: 13 residues. V lost 4 bases to trimming and J lost 8 bases, with 13 bases between them. This CDR3 reads CATSDYNGRGYTF. The CDR3 nucleotides are TGTGCCACCAGTGACTACAACGGGAGGGGCTACACCTTC.

The genes are TRBV6-5 and TRBJ2-7; TRBD2 matches 8 bases. The J segment lost 2 bases and the V segment lost 2 bases, leaving 5 bases of the junction unmatched. CDR3 size: 15 residues. Germline CDR1 MNHEY, CDR2 SVGAGI. CDR3 region: CASSYGLAGPYEQYF. In nucleotides, the CDR3 is TGTGCCAGCAGTTACGGGCTAGCGGGCCCCTACGAGCAGTACTTC.

This clone was counted only a few times. V and J are TRBV28 and TRBJ2-1, with TRBD1 as a possible D gene (6 bases). Germline V lookup: CDR1 MDHEN, CDR2 SYDVKM. With 6 bases removed from V and 4 bases from J, the gap between germline ends came to 22 bases. CDR3 length: 17 amino acids. The CDR3 nucleotides read TGTGCCAGCAGGGGGGCCTCGGCTCGTAGGGGGTACAATGAGCAGTTCTTC. Translating gives CASRGASARRGYNEQFF. Drawing the rest from reference TRBV28 and TRBJ2-1, the complete variable domain is DVKVTQSSRYLVKRTGEKVFLECVQDMDHENMFWYRQDPGLGLRLIYFSYDVKMKEKGDIPEGYSVSREKKERFSLILESASTNQTSMYLCASRGASARRGYNEQFFGPGTRLTVL.

The J gene is TRBJ1-4, the V gene TRBV2; maybe TRBD1 (5 bases). Germline V CDR1 and CDR2: SNHLY, FYNNEI. Trimming took 6 bases from V and 7 from J, leaving 18 bases between them. The CDR3 length is 15 residues. DNA of the CDR3: TGTGCCAGCAGGGTTACCGACAGTCGAAGTGAAAAACTGTTTTTT. Residues: CASRVTDSRSEKLFF.

This clone was counted only a few times. The chain carries TRBV5-4 and TRBJ1-2; possible D gene TRBD1, 6 bases. Trimming pared 2 bases from V and 3 bases from J, leaving 8 bases between. This CDR3 spans 13 amino acids. Per the germline V gene, CDR1 is SGHNT and CDR2 is YYREEE (reference sequence). CDR3 nucleotides: TGTGCCAGCAGCTTACAGGGCGACTATGGCTACACCTTC. This encodes CASSLQGDYGYTF. Full variable domain (rest looked up from reference TRBV5-4 and TRBJ1-2): ETGVTQSPTHLIKTRGQQVTLRCSSQSGHNTVSWYQQALGQGPQFIFQYYREEENGRGNFPPRFSGLQFPNYSSELNVNALELDDSALYLCASSLQGDYGYTFGSGTRLTVV.

V is TRBV6-5 and J is TRBJ1-6, with no clear D. V lost 10 bases, J lost 9 bases, and 19 bases lay in between. This CDR3 spans 14 amino acids. Germline V gene lookup returns CDR1 MNHEY and CDR2 SVGAGI. The CDR3 spells CATSGRPEGSPLHF. For the CDR3, the DNA is TGTGCCACTTCTGGGAGGCCCGAAGGTTCACCCCTCCACTTT.